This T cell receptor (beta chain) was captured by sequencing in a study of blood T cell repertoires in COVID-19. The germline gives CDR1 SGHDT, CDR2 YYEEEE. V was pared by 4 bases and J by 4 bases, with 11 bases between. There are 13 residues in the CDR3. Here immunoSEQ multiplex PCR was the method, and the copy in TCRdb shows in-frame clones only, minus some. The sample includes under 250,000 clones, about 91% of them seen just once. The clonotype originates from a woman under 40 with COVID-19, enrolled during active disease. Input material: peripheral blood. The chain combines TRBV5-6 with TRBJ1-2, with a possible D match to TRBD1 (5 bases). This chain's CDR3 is CASSKGEGYGYTF. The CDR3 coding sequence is TGTGCCAGCAGCAAAGGGGAGGGCTATGGCTACACCTTC.